This T cell receptor (beta chain) is from a study of technical replicates of blood from a handful of donors. Germline V gene lookup returns CDR1 ENHRY and CDR2 SYGVKD. With 5 bases clipped from V and 0 bases from J, the junction kept 5 bases outside the gene matches. CDR3 length: 16 amino acids. The table came from immunoSEQ multiplex PCR; TCRdb's copy has only in-frame clones and leaves some out. The sample has approximately 17,000 clones, approximately 86% seen once. This receptor was obtained from a human donor in good health. The sequenced sample consisted of PBMCs. This chain connects TRBV10-3 to TRBJ2-3; 10 bases fit TRBD2. DNA for the CDR3: TGTGCCATCAGTCCCGGGACTAGCGCCAGCACAGATACGCAGTATTTT. This encodes CAISPGTSASTDTQYF.